What follows describes a single T cell receptor beta chain. Its recognized antigen is unknown. It has no much larger one-base neighbor in the sample; base qualities were not kept. This record belongs to a study of shared clonotypes between healthy human individuals (dated by TCRdb to 2020 to 2022). Study-wide context: The cohort comprised a couple of women and three men aged 18 to 49 years. To estimate repertoire size and how much clonotype sharing occurs between individuals, the study deeply sequenced the blood TCR repertoires of five healthy adults. Each donor's leukapheresis produced roughly between roughly 0.94 and 9.5 billion PBMCs. For each donor, CD4 naive and CD4 memory were each run on three plates, CD8 naive on two plates, and CD8 memory on one plate. Different laboratories and diverse techniques were used to prepare libraries and sequence TCR repertoires, to increase sequencing depth and limit assay-specific biases. Overall results and qualifications from the work: Larger estimated clonotype richness was generally found for naive subsets than for memory subsets. Based on pairwise subsampling, the degree of clonotype sharing among donors was expected to be affected by sequencing depth. Higher generation probabilities were observed for clonotypes shared by all four sorted-subset donors than for non-shared clonotypes. Sampling was limited to blood, and TCR repertoires in tissue likely differ from TCR repertoires in blood. The genetic and exposure-history diversity represented was limited by the small number of donors. Even with the large sequencing depth, rarefaction of the sorted-subset datasets indicated that sequencing was incomplete. Across a handful of donors, 4.5% to 6.5% of naive CD4, 3% to 3.5% of naive CD8, roughly 2.2% of memory CD4, and approximately 0.42% of memory CD8 clonotypes were shared.

Using the deep immunoSEQ assay, multiplex PCR amplified TCR CDR3 regions from genomic DNA. For each cell subset, the extracted genomic DNA was distributed evenly across all wells of several immunoSEQ 96-well plates, and each plate served as one replicate. For sorted subsets, each replicate PCR was loaded with 200 to 250 ng genomic DNA, equivalent to about 33,000 T cell genomes. The purified libraries were quantified using a Qubit 3.0 fluorometer, sized with a Bioanalyzer 2100, and then quantified again using the KAPA Library Quantification kit. A separate single-read 150-cycle Illumina NextSeq 550 flow cell was used to sequence each immunoSEQ 96-well plate. For the original study's pipeline: Because the immunoSEQ output included only junctional sequences and no quality scores, the filtering could not be the same as the filtering used for full-length reads. To assign V/J genes and CDR3, sequences were annotated using PyIR, a Python wrapper for IgBLAST v1.9, with IMGT germline references. Reads were removed for weak V/J assignments (E-value above 1e-6), missing CDR3, stop codons, out-of-frame junctions, or ambiguous translated residues. V3J clonotypes were defined by identical inferred V gene, J gene, and CDR3 amino acid sequence. Percentage overlap between repertoires was calculated by dividing the number of shared unique clonotypes by the size of the smaller repertoire. RTK rarefaction, the Chao1 estimator, and Recon v2.1 estimates of unobserved clonotypes were used to assess repertoire richness. OLGA was used to compute generation probabilities for all TCRbeta clonotypes that the gDNA method yielded from a handful of donors. This immuneACCESS table, as held by TCRdb, lists in-frame sequences with V and J called but not all clones. Of the missing ones, under half trace to an unresolved V gene in checked studies; the others have no known cause. That table furnishes V, J and clone size, whereas the DNA furnished D and trimming. For this sample the table gives roughly 1.4 million clones, of which 98% were detected only once. Of the sample, over 0.3% falls within the top ten clones.

The donors were healthy, HIV-negative adults who had no recently reported acute infections or vaccinations. All donors were Caucasian adults living in Nashville, Tennessee, USA. CD4+ T cells were enriched through magnetic negative selection, after which naive cells were positively selected on CD45RA and the remaining negative fraction served as the memory subset. Blood was obtained by leukapheresis, after which PBMCs were separated by Ficoll-Histopaque density gradient centrifugation and cryopreserved in liquid nitrogen vapor phase. Purity and quantity of every magnetically sorted T cell population were checked by analytical flow cytometry. Genomic DNA was isolated from every sorted fraction and measured by UV absorbance on a Nanodrop 2000c. Sequences SQVTM (CDR1) and ANQGSEA (CDR2) are obtained from the germline V gene. The CDR3 starts with the cysteine, ends with the phenylalanine, and has 15 residues. The kept DNA is CDR3 alone, 45 bases in frame from the first base. V is cut back by 4 bases and J by 3 bases, with 7 bases in the junction unmatched.

Sequencing was performed on naive CD4+ T cells sorted from blood. Explained via the paper, the cell subset or site label denotes: CD45RA+ positively selected. In this chain, TRBV29-1 is recombined with TRBJ2-3; 10 bases in the junction line up with TRBD2. The receptor's source is a man aged 30 to 45 in good health. This receptor has the CDR3 CSVGDLAGETDTQYF. The DNA sequence is as follows: TGCAGCGTTGGGGACCTAGCGGGAGAGACAGATACGCAGTATTTT.